Below are 27 T cell receptor beta chains sequenced from a single sample in a study of T-cell reconstitution after alpha-beta-depleted transplantation in children. Molecular barcoding with unique molecular identifiers was used for the TCRbeta library. Each CDR3 protein is one row after TCRdb ran MiXCR on the PCR reads. In the table there are about 460,000 distinct CDR3 sequences, under 15% of which are singletons. The source material was PBMCs from the stem cell graft donor, sampled from the stem cell graft. These receptors were taken from a human donor who donated a stem cell graft to a child with combined immunodeficiency.

Many counts were recorded for this clonotype. The gene calls are TRBV12-3 or TRBV12-4 and TRBJ2-1; 7 bases align to TRBD2. The CDR3 spans 14 residues. Trimming took 5 bases from V and 2 from J; bases not matched to a gene: 3. The CDR3: CASSNSGAYNEQFF. DNA for the CDR3: TGTGCCAGCAGTAACAGCGGGGCCTACAATGAGCAGTTCTTC.

The chain links TRBV4-3 to TRBJ2-6, with TRBD1 matching over 10 bases. CDR3 length: 19 residues. Trimming took 4 bases from V and 0 from J; bases not matched to a gene: 9. Germline CDR1 LGHNA, CDR2 YSLEER. Written as DNA, the CDR3 is TGCGCCAGCAGCCCTATGACAGGGGGCTCCCTCTCTGGGGCCAACGTCCTGACTTTC. It yields the protein CASSPMTGGSLSGANVLTF.

In its sample, this clonotype was seen a few times. The chain links TRBV18 to TRBJ1-5; D not resolved. The germline V gene has CDR1 KGHSH and CDR2 LQKENI. Trimming shortened V by 2 bases and J by 2 bases, and 10 bases separated the two germline ends. The CDR3 is 15 residues long. CDR3 bases: TGTGCCAGCTCACCAAGGGCGCAGGGCAATCAGCCCCAGCATTTT. This gives the protein CASSPRAQGNQPQHF.

This clonotype came up once. The chain employs TRBV2 and TRBJ2-7; D might be TRBD1 (5 bases). Germline CDR1 and CDR2: SNHLY and FYNNEI. Trimming removed 6 bases from V and 0 bases from J, with 6 bases in between. This CDR3 comprises 12 residues. In DNA form, the CDR3 reads TGTGCCAGCAGGGACAACTCCTACGAGCAGTACTTC. It yields the protein CASRDNSYEQYF.

The chain recombines TRBV9 with TRBJ2-1; tentatively, D is TRBD1 or TRBD2 (5 bases each). V gave up 3 bases and J gave up 9 bases, with 13 bases separating them. Germline loops: CDR1 SGDLS, CDR2 YYNGEE. The CDR3 is made up of 13 amino acids. The CDR3 nucleotides read TGTGCCAGCAGCGCTCGGGGCCAAAGTGAGCAGTTCTTC. Translated, it gives CASSARGQSEQFF.

This clonotype was picked up a small number of times. This sequence joins TRBV12-3 or TRBV12-4 and TRBJ2-3; 14 nucleotides line up with TRBD2. The CDR3 is 17 residues long. Germline trimming cut 6 bases from V and 2 bases from J; bases unmatched to any gene: 7. The CDR3 DNA follows: TGTGCCAGCAGCCCGGGACTAGCGGGAGAGATCACAGATACGCAGTATTTT. Translated, it gives CASSPGLAGEITDTQYF.

Details on this clonotype: The junction and the germline gene differ at one end; a read error may be behind it. The chain couples TRBV6-2 or TRBV6-3 to TRBJ2-7, with D tentatively TRBD1 or TRBD2 (5 bases each). This CDR3 region has 13 residues. CDR1 is MNHEY and CDR2 is SVGEGT in the germline V gene. The CDR3 region is CASSPSGTYEEYF. The CDR3 DNA reads TGTGCCAGCAGTCCCTCGGGGACCTACGAGGAGTACTTC.

In its sample, this clonotype was seen a few times. The CDR3 is CASSRTGGNPYYEQYF. As DNA, the CDR3 is TGCGCCAGCAGCAGGACAGGGGGTAATCCCTACTACGAGCAGTACTTC. The chain couples TRBV5-1 to TRBJ2-7, with 10 positions matching TRBD1. The CDR3 sequence is 16 residues long. V was pared by 4 bases and J by 3 bases, with 10 bases of the junction left unmatched. The germline gives CDR1 SGHRS, CDR2 YFSETQ.

A few counts support this clonotype. The chain recombines TRBV12-3 or TRBV12-4 with TRBJ2-2; 16 nucleotides line up with TRBD2. Losses at the gene ends were 6 bases for V and 4 bases for J; bases not matched to a gene: 8. This CDR3 spans 18 amino acids. The CDR3 here is CASSPGTSGRAFTGELFF. The CDR3 DNA follows: TGTGCCAGCAGCCCAGGGACTAGCGGGAGGGCTTTCACCGGGGAGCTGTTTTTT.

There are a few counts of this clonotype. V is TRBV12-3 or TRBV12-4 and J is TRBJ2-7, with TRBD2 identical over 13 bases. The trim removed 6 bases at V and 2 bases at J, leaving 4 bases unmatched. The CDR3 covers 15 residues. The CDR3 coding sequence is TGTGCCAGCAGACGACTAGCGGGGGGACCCTACGAGCAGTACTTC. Translation gives CASRRLAGGPYEQYF.

This clonotype was detected ten times or more. This chain links TRBV5-1 with TRBJ1-4, with D perhaps matching TRBD1 (5 bases). Trimming pared 7 bases from V and 0 bases from J, leaving 16 bases between. Germline V gives CDR1 SGHRS, CDR2 YFSETQ. There are 16 residues in the CDR3. The CDR3: CASRDGLSATNEKLFF. CDR3 bases: TGCGCCAGCCGGGACGGATTGTCTGCAACTAATGAAAAACTGTTTTTT.

In this sample, this clonotype turned up a few times. V usage is TRBV12-3 or TRBV12-4 and J usage is TRBJ2-3; D gene unclear. The CDR3 runs to 13 residues. V shed 4 bases and J shed 4 bases, with 9 bases lying between them. The CDR3 is CASSSRAPDTQYF. Written as DNA, the CDR3 is TGTGCCAGCAGTTCAAGGGCCCCAGATACGCAGTATTTT.

The genes are TRBV4-1 and TRBJ2-1; 13 bases match TRBD2. The CDR3 loop spans 16 amino acids. The germline CDR1 and CDR2 sequences are MGHRA and YSYEKL. V trimming: 3 bases; J trimming: 7 bases; junction bases outside the gene matches: 6. CDR3 sequence: CASSHLGLAGDNEQFF. In nucleotides, the CDR3 is TGCGCCAGCAGCCACCTCGGACTAGCGGGGGATAATGAGCAGTTCTTC.

The chain carries TRBV12-3 or TRBV12-4 and TRBJ1-2; 7 nucleotides line up with TRBD1. Trimming took 6 bases from V and 3 from J; bases not matched to a gene: 19. The CDR3 has 18 residues. The CDR3 sequence: CASSRIRQGIGMYYGYTF. The CDR3 DNA follows: TGTGCCAGCAGCCGGATTAGACAGGGTATCGGAATGTACTATGGCTACACCTTC.

In its sample, this clonotype was seen a few times. The chain recombines TRBV12-5 with TRBJ2-7, with TRBD2 as a possible D gene (6 bases). The germline V gene has CDR1 LGHNT and CDR2 FRNRAP. Deletions cut 1 base from V and 5 bases from J, with 18 bases between. The CDR3 has 16 amino acids. CDR3 sequence: CASGLDALALPHEQYF. Written as DNA, the CDR3 is TGTGCTAGTGGTTTGGATGCCCTAGCGCTCCCTCACGAGCAGTACTTC.

The chain combines TRBV7-3 with TRBJ2-2; 9 positions match TRBD2. Germline CDR1 is SGHTA and CDR2 is FQGTGA. Losses at the gene ends were 0 bases for V and 6 bases for J; bases not matched to a gene: 11. This CDR3 region has 18 residues. CDR3 sequence: CASSLTDRRLAGPGELFF. The CDR3 bases are TGTGCCAGCAGCTTAACGGACCGGAGGCTAGCGGGGCCCGGGGAGCTGTTTTTT. The full variable domain, rest sourced from reference TRBV7-3 and TRBJ2-2, is GAGVSQTPSNKVTEKGKYVELRCDPISGHTALYWYRQSLGQGPEFLIYFQGTGAADDSGLPNDRFFAVRPEGSVSTLKIQRTERGDSAVYLCASSLTDRRLAGPGELFFGEGSRLTVL.

This chain links TRBV27 with TRBJ1-1; unclear D gene. Trimming removed 0 bases at V and 5 bases at J, with 16 bases between. Germline CDR1 MNHEY, CDR2 SMNVEV (reference sequence). The CDR3 loop spans 16 amino acids. In DNA form, the CDR3 reads TGTGCCAGCAGTTTATCCCCGGGTTGGGAGGAAACTGAAGCTTTCTTT. Amino acids: CASSLSPGWEETEAFF.

This clonotype appeared a few times. The chain carries TRBV7-2 and TRBJ1-5; maybe TRBD1 (5 bases). V shed 2 bases and J shed 2 bases, with 13 bases lying between them. CDR1 SGHTA and CDR2 FQGNSA come from the germline V gene. This CDR3 spans 16 amino acids. CDR3 amino acids: CASSLWLGEGNQPQHF. Here the CDR3 DNA reads TGTGCCAGCAGCTTATGGTTAGGGGAGGGCAATCAGCCCCAGCATTTT.

The sample holds a few counts of this clonotype. V and J are TRBV12-3 or TRBV12-4 and TRBJ2-3; D gene ambiguous. V was trimmed by 2 bases and J by 8 bases, leaving 17 bases between them. This CDR3 has 15 residues. The CDR3 loop reads CASSLSWGPVGTQYF. CDR3 coding DNA: TGTGCCAGCAGTTTAAGTTGGGGTCCCGTTGGTACGCAGTATTTT.

This clonotype occurred many times. The J gene is TRBJ1-1, the V gene TRBV12-3 or TRBV12-4; D is perhaps TRBD1 (5 bases). Trimming cost V 6 bases and J 7 bases, with 15 bases left between them. CDR3 length: 13 amino acids. CDR3 loop: CASSSEGWNEAFF. The CDR3 bases are TGTGCCAGCAGCTCCGAGGGGTGGAATGAAGCTTTCTTT.

V is TRBV12-3 or TRBV12-4 and J is TRBJ1-2, with D tentatively TRBD1 (5 bases). The V gene lost 3 bases and the J gene lost 12 bases, with 17 bases spanning the gap. This CDR3 comprises 13 residues. The CDR3 region has the DNA TGTGCCAGCAGTTTGTCGGGACTATTAGGTGACACCTTC. Its translation is CASSLSGLLGDTF.

This rearrangement joins TRBV2 to TRBJ1-5, with TRBD1 as a possible D gene (6 bases). V dropped 8 bases and J dropped 0 bases, with 17 bases sitting between them. The CDR3 loop spans 16 amino acids. CDR1 SNHLY and CDR2 FYNNEI come from the germline V gene. The CDR3 coding sequence is TGTGCCAGCGTTTCGGAAGGACAGCCTAGCAATCAGCCCCAGCATTTT. Amino acids: CASVSEGQPSNQPQHF.

CDR3 bases: TGTGCCAGCAGCCTAACCGTAGGTGGATCGCGGGAAAAACTGTTTTTT. It translates to CASSLTVGGSREKLFF. The V and J genes are TRBV7-8 and TRBJ1-4; D not certain. Trimming left V 5 bases short and J 8 bases short, with 21 bases between. The CDR3 runs to 16 residues. CDR1 SGHVS and CDR2 FQNEAQ come from the germline V gene.

This clonotype showed up just a few times. The V call is TRBV6-2 or TRBV6-3, the J call TRBJ2-3; no reliable D call. Trimming left V 6 bases short and J 4 bases short, with 11 bases between. The germline V gene encodes CDR1 MNHEY and CDR2 SVGEGT. The CDR3 consists of 13 residues. Here the CDR3 reads CASSRDASDTQYF. The CDR3 bases are TGTGCCAGCAGCCGCGATGCCTCAGATACGCAGTATTTT.

This clonotype occurred a few times. This chain joins TRBV27 and TRBJ2-3, with TRBD2 matching 8 bases. J lost 0 bases, V lost 2 bases, and 4 bases had no gene match. CDR3 length: 16 residues. Germline CDR1 MNHEY, CDR2 SMNVEV (reference sequence). Here the CDR3 DNA reads TGTGCCAGCAGTTTAATAGCGGGACCTAGCACAGATACGCAGTATTTT. Translated, it gives CASSLIAGPSTDTQYF.

This clonotype occurred a few times. The CDR3 loop is CASSYAEGLNTEAFF. CDR3 DNA: TGTGCCAGCAGTTACGCGGAGGGGCTAAACACTGAAGCTTTCTTT. V is TRBV6-5 and J is TRBJ1-1; tentatively, D is TRBD1 (5 bases). CDR3 size: 15 residues. Germline CDR1 reads MNHEY; CDR2 reads SVGAGI. With 2 bases removed from V and 2 bases from J, the gap between germline ends came to 12 bases.

The J gene is TRBJ2-7, the V gene TRBV9; D is possibly TRBD1 (6 bases). The CDR3 contains 15 residues. Trimming took off 0 bases at V and 1 base at J, with 11 bases between the two ends. Germline lookup yields CDR1 SGDLS and CDR2 YYNGEE. Written as DNA, the CDR3 is TGTGCCAGCAGCGTAGGGGCAAGGGGGTCCTACGAGCAGTACTTC. This translates into CASSVGARGSYEQYF.